This T cell receptor (beta chain) was retrieved from a study of T cell changes during pregnancy in multiple sclerosis. Only in-frame clones appear in the TCRdb table, and some are missing; sequencing was by immunoSEQ multiplex PCR. The sample lists some 87,000 clones; approximately 92% were seen once. The CDR3 has 14 amino acids. V shed 10 bases, J shed 2 bases, and the junction held 3 bases outside the gene matches. Germline values: CDR1 MNHNY, CDR2 SVGAGI (reference sequence). The chain recombines TRBV6-6 with TRBJ2-2; 11 bases align to TRBD2. The starting material was peripheral blood, obtained in the first trimester of pregnancy. This clonotype was obtained from a female donor with multiple sclerosis, enrolled in a pregnancy study. Here the CDR3 DNA reads TGTGCCATCAGACTAGCGGGAAACACCGGGGAGCTGTTTTTT. It encodes CAIRLAGNTGELFF.